The next 14 T cell receptor beta chains were all read from a single sample in a study of graft-versus-host responses after intestinal transplantation. Sequencing was performed with immunoSEQ multiplex PCR; in TCRdb, only in-frame clones are kept and a portion is missing. The profile shows 80,000 to 100,000 clones, 92% of them singletons. No antigen has been assigned to these receptors. The sequencing here drew on unstimulated CD4+ T cells sorted from spleen or lymph node cells, taken before intestinal transplant. Every receptor here comes from a human donor who received an intestinal transplant.

This sequence joins TRBV5-4 and TRBJ2-1; TRBD2 might be the D (5 bases). The CDR3 totals 15 residues. CDR1 and CDR2 from the germline V gene are SGHNT and YYREEE (reference sequence). Trimming removed 2 bases at V and 3 bases at J, with 12 bases between. The CDR3 loop reads CASSLRLQNYNEQFF. DNA for the CDR3: TGTGCCAGCAGCTTACGACTACAAAACTACAATGAGCAGTTCTTC. Based on the CDR3 plus reference TRBV5-4 and TRBJ2-1, the full variable domain is ETGVTQSPTHLIKTRGQQVTLRCSSQSGHNTVSWYQQALGQGPQFIFQYYREEENGRGNFPPRFSGLQFPNYSSELNVNALELDDSALYLCASSLRLQNYNEQFFGPGTRLTVL.

This chain links TRBV30 with TRBJ2-3; D not certain. V lost 0 bases to trimming and J lost 1 base, with 8 bases between them. From germline, CDR1 is GTSNPN and CDR2 SVGIG (reference sequence). The CDR3 contains 14 residues. CDR3 region: CAWSVVTGTDTQYF. For the CDR3, the DNA is TGTGCCTGGAGTGTAGTCACTGGCACAGATACGCAGTATTTT.

V gene TRBV2 combines with J gene TRBJ2-7, with D unclear. V was pared by 8 bases and J by 0 bases, with 14 bases between. The V gene's germline CDR1 is SNHLY and CDR2 FYNNEI. This CDR3 is 14 amino acids long. CDR3: CASQHERGSYEQYF. The CDR3 DNA follows: TGTGCCAGCCAACACGAGAGAGGCTCCTACGAGCAGTACTTC.

The gene calls are TRBV10-3 and TRBJ2-7; 8 nucleotides match TRBD2. CDR1 ENHRY and CDR2 SYGVKD come from the germline V gene. V was pared by 0 bases and J by 12 bases, with 10 bases of the junction left unmatched. This CDR3 is 14 amino acids long. As DNA, the CDR3 is TGTGCCATCAGTGAGTCAAGGCGGGGGGCCCTCTCGTACTTC. Its protein is CAISESRRGALSYF.

The rearrangement links TRBV28 to TRBJ1-4; D unresolved. The CDR3 is 16 amino acids. The germline V and J ends were trimmed by 7 bases and 8 bases, with 23 bases remaining between them. The germline CDR1 and CDR2 sequences are MDHEN and SYDVKM. The CDR3 nucleotides are TGTGCCAGCAAATTTGGGGTTGGAGGCATTTCCGAAAAACTGTTTTTT. Its translation: CASKFGVGGISEKLFF.

This clone occurred once. The chain uses TRBV30 and TRBJ1-5; 7 bases align to TRBD1. From germline, CDR1 is GTSNPN and CDR2 SVGIG (reference sequence). With V trimmed by 2 bases and J by 6 bases, 7 bases remained unmatched. This CDR3 has 14 residues. CDR3 sequence: CAWSTDRVRQPQHF. CDR3 bases: TGTGCCTGGAGTACAGACAGGGTTCGTCAGCCCCAGCATTTT. Using reference TRBV30 and TRBJ1-5 for the parts outside the CDR3, the full variable domain is SQTIHQWPATLVQPVGSPLSLECTVEGTSNPNLYWYRQAAGRGLQLLFYSVGIGQISSEVPQNLSASRPQDRQFILSSKKLLLSDSGFYLCAWSTDRVRQPQHFGDGTRLSIL.

The chain links TRBV5-6 to TRBJ2-1, with 8 nucleotides matching TRBD2. This CDR3 region has 16 residues. Germline V gene data show CDR1 as SGHDT and CDR2 as YYEEEE. The V and J ends lost 3 bases and 4 bases, in that order; junction bases with no gene match: 9. Written as DNA, the CDR3 is TGTGCCAGCAGCTGGATCGGGGGGGCTCCATACAATGAGCAGTTCTTC. Its protein product is CASSWIGGAPYNEQFF.

The sample holds one count of this clone. This sequence joins TRBV6-1 and TRBJ1-6; no definite D call. The CDR3 length is 15 residues. The germline gives CDR1 MNHNS, CDR2 SASEGT. V lost 4 bases to trimming and J lost 3 bases, with 10 bases between them. CDR3 in amino acids: CASSGLANYNSPLHF. The CDR3 coding sequence is TGTGCCAGCAGTGGATTGGCCAACTATAATTCACCCCTCCACTTT.

The gene calls are TRBV7-3 and TRBJ1-6; 7 bases line up with TRBD1. The germline CDR1 and CDR2 sequences are SGHTA and FQGTGA. The CDR3 extends over 20 amino acids. V was pared by 0 bases and J by 0 bases, with 11 bases of the junction left unmatched. The CDR3 DNA reads TGTGCCAGCAGCTTAACGGCCGGGACAGAAGCTAACTCCTATAATTCACCCCTCCACTTT. It yields the protein CASSLTAGTEANSYNSPLHF.

V is TRBV5-1 and J is TRBJ1-1; D may be TRBD1 (5 bases). Germline V gene lookup returns CDR1 SGHRS and CDR2 YFSETQ. V lost 5 bases, J lost 0 bases, and 35 bases lay in between. The CDR3 runs to 22 residues. The CDR3 sequence: CASRPESGTPKLFFTMNTEAFF. CDR3 nucleotide sequence: TGCGCCAGCAGGCCGGAGAGCGGGACGCCCAAACTCTTCTTCACGATGAACACTGAAGCTTTCTTT.

The CDR3 sequence: CASSPYLGVPGELFF. The CDR3 region has the DNA TGTGCCAGTAGTCCTTACCTAGGAGTACCCGGGGAGCTGTTTTTT. This chain uses TRBV19 with TRBJ2-2; D gene unclear. Germline values: CDR1 LNHDA, CDR2 SQIVND (reference sequence). The CDR3 runs 15 residues. V lost 5 bases and J 6 bases, leaving 16 bases between the germline ends.

This chain joins TRBV6-1 and TRBJ2-5; a weak D match, TRBD1 (5 bases). The DNA end favors TRBJ2-7, so the J call may be wrong. This CDR3 is built from 15 residues. Germline CDR1 reads MNHNS; CDR2 reads SASEGT. This CDR3 is CASSEAWRQTYEQYF. The CDR3 coding sequence is TGTGCCAGCAGTGAAGCTTGGAGACAGACATACGAGCAGTACTTC.

V is TRBV19 and J is TRBJ1-5; 9 positions match TRBD1. The germline V gene has CDR1 LNHDA and CDR2 SQIVND (reference sequence). CDR3 length: 14 amino acids. V lost 4 bases, J lost 6 bases, and 4 bases stayed unmatched. In nucleotides, the CDR3 is TGTGCCAGTAGTAGGACAGGGGAGGGTCAGCCCCAGCATTTT. Amino acid sequence: CASSRTGEGQPQHF.

On this clone: Other DNA sequences of this sample code for an identical CDR3. V and J are TRBV14 and TRBJ2-1, with 13 bases matching TRBD2. The CDR3 covers 17 residues. The J segment lost 10 bases and the V segment lost 6 bases, leaving 15 bases of the junction unmatched. Germline V gene lookup returns CDR1 SGHDN and CDR2 FVKESK. CDR3 bases: TGTGCCAGCAGTCTATTTAGACTAGCGGGGGGCGTCGGCGAGCAGTTCTTC. Its protein is CASSLFRLAGGVGEQFF.